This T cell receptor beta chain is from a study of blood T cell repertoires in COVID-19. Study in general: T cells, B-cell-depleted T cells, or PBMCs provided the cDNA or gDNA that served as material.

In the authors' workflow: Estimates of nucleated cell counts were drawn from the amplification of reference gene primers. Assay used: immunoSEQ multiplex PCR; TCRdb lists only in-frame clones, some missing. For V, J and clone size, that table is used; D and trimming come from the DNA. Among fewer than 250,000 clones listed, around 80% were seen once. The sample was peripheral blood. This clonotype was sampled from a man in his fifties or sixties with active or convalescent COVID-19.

The CDR3 here is CAWSVTDNTEAFF. The CDR3 region has the DNA TGTGCCTGGAGTGTAACAGACAACACTGAAGCTTTCTTT. The rearrangement joins TRBV30 to TRBJ1-1; D unresolved. The CDR3 loop spans 13 amino acids. Trimming took 0 bases from V and 2 from J, leaving 7 bases between them. Looked up from germline, CDR1 is GTSNPN and CDR2 is SVGIG (reference sequence).